Below, one T cell receptor beta chain is given with its context. The source of the sample is a study of technical replicates of blood from several donors. V shed 4 bases, J shed 6 bases, and the junction held 16 bases outside the gene matches. CDR3 length: 16 amino acids. From germline, CDR1 is SGDLS and CDR2 YYNGEE. The method was immunoSEQ multiplex PCR; TCRdb's version includes in-frame clones alone and lacks a portion of them. The repertoire holds about 44,000 clones, about 96% seen once, with 0.35% to 0.45% in the top ten. The sample was T cells isolated from PBMCs. The receptor comes from a human donor in good health. The rearrangement uses TRBV9 and TRBJ2-7; 7 bases are shared with TRBD2. This CDR3 is CASSLGTGLEYGEQYF. In nucleotides, the CDR3 is TGTGCCAGCAGCCTCGGGACCGGACTAGAATACGGCGAGCAGTACTTC. The variable domain in full, completed from reference TRBV9 and TRBJ2-7, reads DSGVTQTPKHLITATGQRVTLRCSPRSGDLSVYWYQQSLDQGLQFLIQYYNGEERAKGNILERFSAQQFPDLHSELNLSSLELGDSALYFCASSLGTGLEYGEQYFGPGTRLTVT.